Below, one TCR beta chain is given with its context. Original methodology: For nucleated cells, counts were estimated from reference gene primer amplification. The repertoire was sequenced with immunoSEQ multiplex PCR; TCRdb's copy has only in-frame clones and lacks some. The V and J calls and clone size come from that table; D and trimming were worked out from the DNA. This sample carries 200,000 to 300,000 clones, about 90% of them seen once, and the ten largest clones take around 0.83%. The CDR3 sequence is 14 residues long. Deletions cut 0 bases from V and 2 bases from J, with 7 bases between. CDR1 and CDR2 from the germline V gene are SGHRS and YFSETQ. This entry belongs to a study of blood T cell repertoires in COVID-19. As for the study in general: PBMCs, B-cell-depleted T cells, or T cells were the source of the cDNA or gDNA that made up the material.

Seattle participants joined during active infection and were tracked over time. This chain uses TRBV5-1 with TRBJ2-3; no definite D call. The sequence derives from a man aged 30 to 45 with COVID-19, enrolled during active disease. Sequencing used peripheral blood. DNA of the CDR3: TGCGCCAGCAGCTTGGGCCTACCCACAGATACGCAGTATTTT. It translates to CASSLGLPTDTQYF.